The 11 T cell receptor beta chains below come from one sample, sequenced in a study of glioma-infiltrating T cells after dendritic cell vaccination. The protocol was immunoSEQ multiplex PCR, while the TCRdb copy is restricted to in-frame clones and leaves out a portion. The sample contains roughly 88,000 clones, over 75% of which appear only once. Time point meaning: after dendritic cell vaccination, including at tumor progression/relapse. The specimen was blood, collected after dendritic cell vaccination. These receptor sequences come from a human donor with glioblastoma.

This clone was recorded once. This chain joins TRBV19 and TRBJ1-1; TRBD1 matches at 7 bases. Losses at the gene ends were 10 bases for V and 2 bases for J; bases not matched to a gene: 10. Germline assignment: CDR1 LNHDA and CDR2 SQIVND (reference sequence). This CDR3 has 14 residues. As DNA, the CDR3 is TGTGCCACGACATCCGACAGGGTTAACACTGAAGCTTTCTTT. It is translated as CATTSDRVNTEAFF.

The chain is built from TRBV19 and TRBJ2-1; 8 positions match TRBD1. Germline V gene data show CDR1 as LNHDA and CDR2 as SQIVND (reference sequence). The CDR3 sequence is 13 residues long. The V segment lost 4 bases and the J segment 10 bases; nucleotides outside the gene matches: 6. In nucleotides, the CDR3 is TGTGCCAGTAGTACCGGACAGGGATCCGAGCAGTTCTTC. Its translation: CASSTGQGSEQFF.

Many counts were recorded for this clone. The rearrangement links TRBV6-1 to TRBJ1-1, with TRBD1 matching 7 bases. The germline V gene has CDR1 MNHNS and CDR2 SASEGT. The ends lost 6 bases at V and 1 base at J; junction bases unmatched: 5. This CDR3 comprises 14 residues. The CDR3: CASRKGQSNTEAFF. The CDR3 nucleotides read TGTGCCAGCAGGAAGGGACAGTCGAACACTGAAGCTTTCTTT.

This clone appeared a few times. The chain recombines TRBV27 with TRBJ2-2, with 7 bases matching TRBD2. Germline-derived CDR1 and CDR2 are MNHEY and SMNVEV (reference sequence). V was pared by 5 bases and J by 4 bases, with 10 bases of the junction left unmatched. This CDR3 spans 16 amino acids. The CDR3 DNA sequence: TGTGCCAGCAGTCCGAGCGGGGTGGTAGGCACCGGGGAGCTGTTTTTT. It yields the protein CASSPSGVVGTGELFF.

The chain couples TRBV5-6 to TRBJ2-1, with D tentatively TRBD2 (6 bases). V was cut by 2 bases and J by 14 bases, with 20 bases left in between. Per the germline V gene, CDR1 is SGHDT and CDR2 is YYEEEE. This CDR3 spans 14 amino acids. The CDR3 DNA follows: TGTGCCAGCAGCTTCACTACCGGGAGCGGAGGGGAGTTCTTC. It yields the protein CASSFTTGSGGEFF.

CDR3 region: CSAETGGGYGYTF. In nucleotides, the CDR3 is TGCAGCGCCGAGACAGGGGGCGGGTATGGCTACACCTTC. V gene TRBV29-1 combines with J gene TRBJ1-2, with 10 bases lining up with TRBD1. V dropped 7 bases and J dropped 5; count of bases not matched to a gene: 7. Per germline, CDR1 SQVTM and CDR2 ANQGSEA. The CDR3 spans 13 residues.

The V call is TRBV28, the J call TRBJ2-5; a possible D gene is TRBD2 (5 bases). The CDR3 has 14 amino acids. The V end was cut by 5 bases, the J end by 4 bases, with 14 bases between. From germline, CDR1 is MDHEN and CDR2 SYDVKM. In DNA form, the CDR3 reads TGTGCCAGCAGTGGCCTAGCCATGACAGAGACCCAGTACTTC. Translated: CASSGLAMTETQYF.

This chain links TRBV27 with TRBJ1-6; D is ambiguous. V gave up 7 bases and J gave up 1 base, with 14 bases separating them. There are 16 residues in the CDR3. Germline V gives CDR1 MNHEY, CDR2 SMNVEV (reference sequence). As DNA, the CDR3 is TGTGCCAGCAACCCCTATTCGGGGTCCTATAATTCACCCCTCCACTTT. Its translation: CASNPYSGSYNSPLHF.

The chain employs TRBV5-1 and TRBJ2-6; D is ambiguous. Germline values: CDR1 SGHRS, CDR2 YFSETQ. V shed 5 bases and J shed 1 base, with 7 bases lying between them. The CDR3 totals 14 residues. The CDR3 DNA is TGCGCCAGCAGTCGAACATCTGGGGCCAACGTCCTGACTTTC. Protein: CASSRTSGANVLTF.

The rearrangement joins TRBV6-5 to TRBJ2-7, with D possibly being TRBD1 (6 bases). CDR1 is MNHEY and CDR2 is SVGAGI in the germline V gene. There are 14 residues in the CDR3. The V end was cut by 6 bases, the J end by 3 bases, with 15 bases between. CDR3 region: CASSPQGPLYEQYV. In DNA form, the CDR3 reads TGTGCCAGCAGCCCACAGGGCCCCCTCTACGAGCAGTACGTC.

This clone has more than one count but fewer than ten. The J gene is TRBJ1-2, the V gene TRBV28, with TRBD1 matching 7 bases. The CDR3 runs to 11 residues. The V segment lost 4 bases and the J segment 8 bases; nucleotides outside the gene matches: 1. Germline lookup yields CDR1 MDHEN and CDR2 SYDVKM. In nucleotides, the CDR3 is TGTGCCAGCAGTTACAGGGGCGGCTACACCTTC. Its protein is CASSYRGGYTF.